This TCR beta chain stems from a study of OX40 agonist ivuxolimab in advanced cancers. For the study at large: Clinicians treated patients with ivuxolimab, an agonistic anti-OX40 (CD134) antibody. Partial responses occurred in three patients (one hepatocellular carcinoma, two cutaneous melanoma). Findings of the study overall: People who partly responded at 0.1-3.0 mg/kg had some of the least clonal expansion seen.

The CDR3 runs to 15 residues. V dropped 6 bases and J dropped 2 bases, with 16 bases sitting between them. Per the germline V gene, CDR1 is SNHLY and CDR2 is FYNNEI. A remark on this clone: Antigen unknown.

Blood got drawn at baseline, again on cycle 4 day 1, and then on cycle 7 day 1. Profiling relied on immunoSEQ multiplex PCR, and the TCRdb table lists in-frame clones only, not all of them. The sample carries approximately 70,000 clones, approximately 80% recorded once. The sequence was collected from an adult with an advanced solid tumor such as melanoma, head and neck, liver or kidney cancer. The chain is built from TRBV2 and TRBJ1-1, with TRBD1 as a possible D gene (5 bases). Material: CD4+ or CD8+ T cells sorted from blood, obtained in a trial of the OX40 agonist ivuxolimab. The CDR3 DNA is TGTGCCAGCAGCCCTCGTCGGGACGGAAACACTGAAGCTTTCTTT. It yields the protein CASSPRRDGNTEAFF. The complete variable domain, with remaining parts taken from reference TRBV2 and TRBJ1-1, reads EPEVTQTPSHQVTQMGQEVILRCVPISNHLYFYWYRQILGQKVEFLVSFYNNEISEKSEIFDDQFSVERPDGSNFTLKIRSTKLEDSAMYFCASSPRRDGNTEAFFGQGTRLTVV.